In its sample, the clone carrying this TCR beta chain is medium-sized. Its antigen is not known. Overall study results and limits: Under 2.3% of tumor Treg sequences matched blood Tregs or memory cells. Tumor-infiltrating Treg TCR alpha and beta sequences overlapped most with tumor naive CD4+ T cells, then blood naive. The TCR gene usage of tumor memory CD4+ T cells clustered together with blood and lymph node memory CD4+ cells and with lymph node naive CD4+ cells.

Amplification of TRBV12-4/TRBJ1-2 clonotypes used adaptor-ligated barcode primers. MiXCR was run by TCRdb on the multiplex PCR reads, yielding one entry per CDR3 protein. Among approximately 330 distinct CDR3 sequences listed, 5% to 6.5% were seen once. V was pared by 7 bases and J by 2 bases, with 8 bases between. The CDR3 sequence is 12 residues long. Memory CD4+ T cells were sorted as CD4+CD45RO+CD25- cells. The TCR comes from a female donor with breast cancer. Sequenced: memory CD4+ T cells sorted from blood. The subset here: memory CD4+ T cells, CD4+CD45RO+CD25-. The chain links TRBV12-3 or TRBV12-4 to TRBJ1-2, with a possible D match to TRBD1 (6 bases). CDR3 bases: TGTGCCAGCACCAGGGGCAACTATGGCTACACCTTC. This translates into CASTRGNYGYTF.